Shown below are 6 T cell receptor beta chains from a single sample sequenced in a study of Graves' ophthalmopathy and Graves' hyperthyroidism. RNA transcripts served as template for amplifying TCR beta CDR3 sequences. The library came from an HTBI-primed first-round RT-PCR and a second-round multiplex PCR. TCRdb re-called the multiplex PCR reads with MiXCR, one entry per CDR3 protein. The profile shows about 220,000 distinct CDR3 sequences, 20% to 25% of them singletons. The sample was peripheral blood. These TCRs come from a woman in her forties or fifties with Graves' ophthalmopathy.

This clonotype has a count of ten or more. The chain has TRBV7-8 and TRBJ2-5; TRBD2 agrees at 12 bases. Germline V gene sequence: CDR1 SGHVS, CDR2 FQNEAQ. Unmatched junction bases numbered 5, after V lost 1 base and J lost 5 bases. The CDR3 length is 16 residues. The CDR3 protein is CASSLGLAGGLETQYF. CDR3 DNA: TGTGCCAGCAGCTTAGGGCTAGCGGGAGGGTTGGAGACCCAGTACTTC.

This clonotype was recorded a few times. This chain's CDR3 is CASGWGLAQYTGELFF. For the CDR3, the DNA is TGTGCTAGTGGCTGGGGACTAGCGCAATACACCGGGGAGCTGTTTTTT. The V and J genes are TRBV12-5 and TRBJ2-2, with 10 bases matching TRBD2. Germline trimming cut 6 bases from V and 3 bases from J; bases unmatched to any gene: 7. This CDR3 has 16 residues. From germline, CDR1 is LGHNT and CDR2 FRNRAP.

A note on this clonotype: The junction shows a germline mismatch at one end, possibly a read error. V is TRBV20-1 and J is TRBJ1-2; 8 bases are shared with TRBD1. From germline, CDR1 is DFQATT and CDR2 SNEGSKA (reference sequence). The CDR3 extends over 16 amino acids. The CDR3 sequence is CSARRTGSPGLYGYIF. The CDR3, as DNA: TGCAGTGCTAGGCGGACAGGGTCCCCCGGGCTCTATGGCTACATCTTC.

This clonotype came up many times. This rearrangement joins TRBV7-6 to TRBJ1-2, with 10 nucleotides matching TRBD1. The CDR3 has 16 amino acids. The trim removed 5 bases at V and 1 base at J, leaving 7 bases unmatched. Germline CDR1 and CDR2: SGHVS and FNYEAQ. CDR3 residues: CASSKGTGAINYGYTF. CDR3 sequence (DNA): TGTGCCAGCAGCAAAGGGACAGGGGCGATTAACTATGGCTACACCTTC.

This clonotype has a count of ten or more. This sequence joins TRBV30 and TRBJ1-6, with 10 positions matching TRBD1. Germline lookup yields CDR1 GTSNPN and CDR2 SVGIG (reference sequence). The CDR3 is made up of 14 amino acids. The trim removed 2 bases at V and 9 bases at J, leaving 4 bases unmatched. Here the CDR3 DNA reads TGTGCCTGGAGTTGGACAGGGGGGGGTTCACCCCTCCACTTT. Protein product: CAWSWTGGGSPLHF.

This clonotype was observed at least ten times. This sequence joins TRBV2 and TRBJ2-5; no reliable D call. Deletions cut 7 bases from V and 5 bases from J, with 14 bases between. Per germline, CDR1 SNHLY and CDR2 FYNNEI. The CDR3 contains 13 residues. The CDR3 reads CASINGPPETQYF. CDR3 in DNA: TGTGCCAGCATTAACGGCCCGCCGGAGACCCAGTACTTC.